The entry that follows covers one T cell receptor (beta chain) sequence. Its antigen is not identified. Germline-derived CDR1 and CDR2 are GTSNPN and SVGIG (reference sequence). V lost 1 base to trimming and J lost 1 base; unmatched junction nucleotides: 8. The CDR3 sequence is 18 residues long. This record comes from a study of cytomegalovirus exposure and HLA in healthy donors. Study at large: Both the 120 validation repertoires and the approximately 620 first-cohort repertoires used the same platform, as reported by a later analysis. Study-wide results and caveats: Rarity characterized most TCR sequences, yet some public TCRs appeared in many donors. Cytomegalovirus-associated status was assigned to some 180 TCR beta chains.

Profiled with immunoSEQ multiplex PCR; TCRdb holds only in-frame clones, not every one. The sample has about 360,000 clones, roughly 90% seen once. This chain connects TRBV30 to TRBJ2-4, with 12 bases matching TRBD2. The clonotype originates from a young woman in good health and CMV-seronegative. The sequenced sample was PBMCs. The CDR3 region is CAWSDPSGGAWAKNIQYF. In DNA, the CDR3 is TGTGCCTGGAGTGACCCTAGCGGGGGGGCCTGGGCCAAAAACATTCAGTACTTC.